This T cell receptor (beta chain) was documented in a study of T cell repertoires in cytomegalovirus infection. Each CDR3 protein is one row after TCRdb ran MiXCR on the reads. The sample includes about 740,000 distinct CDR3 sequences, under 40% of them seen just once. Germline V gene sequence: CDR1 LNHDA, CDR2 SQIVND (reference sequence). The CDR3 is 13 residues long. V was pared by 3 bases and J by 5 bases, with 10 bases between. Sequenced: PBMCs. The receptor's source is a human donor in good health (CMV status not recorded). Some clones in this sample may be carry-over from other donors' samples. The chain recombines TRBV19 with TRBJ1-1, with a possible D match to TRBD1 (5 bases). CDR3 sequence: CASSMTGQTEAFF. The DNA of the CDR3 is TGTGCCAGTAGTATGACGGGGCAGACTGAAGCTTTCTTT.